These T cell receptor beta chains were read from a single sample in a study of blood T cell repertoires in COVID-19. Only in-frame clones appear in the TCRdb table, and some are missing; sequencing was by immunoSEQ multiplex PCR. The sample carries over 300,000 clones, around 90% recorded once. Sequenced: peripheral blood. These receptors were obtained from a young man with active or convalescent COVID-19. Each CDR3 is given with its conserved first and last residue. D genes are given only for firm matches. Clone size, where shown, is once, few, many, or a class for clones that have expanded.

size: NA
J: TRBJ1-2
D: TRBD1
length: 17
V: TRBV24-1
DNA: TGTGCCACCAGTGATACCCGGGACAGTTCCCCTAACTATGGCTACACCTTC
CDR3: CATSDTRDSSPNYGYTF

size: once
J: TRBJ1-2
D: TRBD1
length: 12
V: TRBV10-3
DNA: TGTGCCATCGGACAGGAAGACTATGGCTACACCTTC
CDR3: CAIGQEDYGYTF

size: many
J: TRBJ1-1
D: NA
length: 13
V: TRBV19
DNA: TGTGCCAGTAGTGCGACAGGACCCAAGGGAGCTTTCTTT
CDR3: CASSATGPKGAFF

size: NA
J: TRBJ2-2
D: TRBD1
length: 15
V: TRBV6-5
DNA: TGTGCCAGCAGTTTAACAGGGGTTCGGACCGGGGAGCTGTTTTTT
CDR3: CASSLTGVRTGELFF

size: NA
J: TRBJ2-2
D: TRBD1
length: 16
V: TRBV10-3
DNA: TGTGCCATCAGTGCCTATTCCAGGGGGTTCACCGGGGAGCTGTTTTTT
CDR3: CAISAYSRGFTGELFF

size: once
J: TRBJ1-3
D: NA
length: 13
V: TRBV5-8
DNA: TGTGCCAGCAGCCCGCGGTCTGGAAACACCATATATTTT
CDR3: CASSPRSGNTIYF

size: NA
J: TRBJ2-5
D: NA
length: 12
V: TRBV2
DNA: TGTGCCACTAACCGGGGCCAAGAGACCCAGTACTTC
CDR3: CATNRGQETQYF

size: NA
J: TRBJ2-1
D: TRBD2
length: 15
V: TRBV11-1
DNA: TGTGCCAGCGGGGGACTAGCGGGCTCCTACAATGAGCAGTTCTTC
CDR3: CASGGLAGSYNEQFF

size: NA
J: TRBJ2-4
D: TRBD1
length: 13
V: TRBV28
DNA: TGTGCCAGCAGTGGGGACAGGGAAAACATTCAGTACTTC
CDR3: CASSGDRENIQYF

size: NA
J: TRBJ1-3
D: TRBD1
length: 13
V: TRBV5-8
DNA: TGTGCCGGGACAGGGCAGGATGGAAACACCATATATTTT
CDR3: CAGTGQDGNTIYF

size: NA
J: TRBJ2-7
D: TRBD2
length: 15
V: TRBV7-9
DNA: TGTGCCAGCAGCCCCCGGGGAGGGAACTCCTACGAGCAGTACTTC
CDR3: CASSPRGGNSYEQYF

size: NA
J: TRBJ2-3
D: NA
length: 14
V: TRBV5-1
DNA: TGCGCCAGCAAGCCCCAGAGGGGCACAGATACGCAGTATTTT
CDR3: CASKPQRGTDTQYF

size: NA
J: TRBJ2-3
D: NA
length: 13
V: TRBV6-5
DNA: TGTGCCAGCAGTTACGGTCTTCACAATACGCAGTATTTT
CDR3: CASSYGLHNTQYF

size: NA
J: TRBJ2-3
D: NA
length: 15
V: TRBV6-6
DNA: TGTGCCAGCAGTTACGTTGGGACTAGCACAGATACGCAGTATTTT
CDR3: CASSYVGTSTDTQYF

size: NA
J: TRBJ2-2
D: TRBD2
length: 16
V: TRBV11-3
DNA: TGTGCCAGCAGCTTCCACATCGGGAGGGGCGCCCCGGAGCTGTTTTTT
CDR3: CASSFHIGRGAPELFF

size: NA
J: TRBJ1-5
D: NA
length: 13
V: TRBV6-5
DNA: TGTGCCAGCAGTTTTGATCAGGTCAGGCCCCAGCATTTT
CDR3: CASSFDQVRPQHF

size: NA
J: TRBJ1-1
D: NA
length: 12
V: TRBV11-3
DNA: TGTGCCAGCAGCTTCGGTAACACTGAAGCTTTCTTT
CDR3: CASSFGNTEAFF

size: NA
J: TRBJ1-2
D: NA
length: 16
V: TRBV7-2
DNA: TGTGCCAGCAGCTTAAGGCAGGGAGGGTCGAACTATGGCTACACCTTC
CDR3: CASSLRQGGSNYGYTF

size: NA
J: TRBJ2-6
D: TRBD2
length: 17
V: TRBV5-8
DNA: TGTGCCAGCAGCTTCTCTCGGGGGGACTCTGGGGCCAACGTCCTGACTTTC
CDR3: CASSFSRGDSGANVLTF

size: NA
J: TRBJ1-5
D: TRBD1
length: 14
V: TRBV27
DNA: TGTGCCAGCAGTCCAGGGGGTCTCACTCAGCCCCAGCATTTT
CDR3: CASSPGGLTQPQHF

size: NA
J: TRBJ1-2
D: NA
length: 14
V: TRBV30
DNA: TGTGCCTGGAGTCCTTCTTATAGGGACATGGGCTACACCTTC
CDR3: CAWSPSYRDMGYTF

size: NA
J: TRBJ2-1
D: NA
length: 13
V: TRBV19
DNA: TGTGCCAGTACCACTACAGGGATCGGTGAGCAGTTCTTC
CDR3: CASTTTGIGEQFF

size: NA
J: TRBJ2-7
D: NA
length: 14
V: TRBV6-2/TRBV6-3
DNA: TGTGCCAGCAGTTACGCAGGGTCTACCTACGAGCAGTACTTC
CDR3: CASSYAGSTYEQYF

size: once
J: TRBJ1-6
D: NA
length: 13
V: TRBV10-3
DNA: TGTGCCATCGGTAGGGAACAGGGTTCACCCCTCCACTTT
CDR3: CAIGREQGSPLHF

size: NA
J: TRBJ2-2
D: TRBD1
length: 14
V: TRBV6-5
DNA: TGTGCCAGTACCAGACAGGGGGCTGGCGGGGAGCTGTTTTTT
CDR3: CASTRQGAGGELFF

size: NA
J: TRBJ2-5
D: NA
length: 13
V: TRBV18
DNA: TGTGCCAGCTCACCGACCATAGCGGAGACCCAGTACTTC
CDR3: CASSPTIAETQYF

size: NA
J: TRBJ1-6
D: TRBD1
length: 16
V: TRBV9
DNA: TGTGCAACTTACTGGAGCCAGACAGGGTTTGGTTCACCCCTCCACTTT
CDR3: CATYWSQTGFGSPLHF

size: NA
J: TRBJ2-7
D: NA
length: 16
V: TRBV28
DNA: TGTGCCAGCGGACAGGCGGGGGGTAGCGGGGTTACCGAGCAGTACTTC
CDR3: CASGQAGGSGVTEQYF

size: NA
J: TRBJ2-1
D: NA
length: 16
V: TRBV21-1
DNA: TGTGCCAGCAGCAAAGCGCCTAGCCGGCGATGGAATGAGCAGTTCTTC
CDR3: CASSKAPSRRWNEQFF

size: NA
J: TRBJ1-2
D: TRBD1
length: 15
V: TRBV7-2
DNA: TGTGCCAGCAGCTCAGACAGGGGGAAAAAATACGGCTACACCTTC
CDR3: CASSSDRGKKYGYTF

size: NA
J: TRBJ2-3
D: TRBD1
length: 15
V: TRBV9
DNA: TGTGCCAGCAGCACGACGGGGACAGTCACAGATACGCAGTATTTT
CDR3: CASSTTGTVTDTQYF

size: NA
J: TRBJ1-4
D: TRBD1
length: 17
V: TRBV28
DNA: TGTGCCAGCAGCCTGAACAGGGGATACAATGCTAATGAAAAACTGTTTTTT
CDR3: CASSLNRGYNANEKLFF